These 18 T cell receptor beta chains share one sample of origin, sequenced in a study of blood T cell repertoires in COVID-19. The assay was immunoSEQ multiplex PCR, and TCRdb's table has in-frame clones only and misses some. The sample yields over 150,000 clones, about 86% seen once. Sequencing used peripheral blood. The receptors come from a man aged 50-59 years with active or convalescent COVID-19.

V is TRBV18 and J is TRBJ1-2; 7 nucleotides match TRBD1. This CDR3 region has 15 residues. V shed 5 bases, J shed 2 bases, and the junction held 8 bases outside the gene matches. Germline CDR1 and CDR2: KGHSH and LQKENI. The CDR3 sequence is CASSTGTEINYGYTF. Here the CDR3 DNA reads TGTGCCAGCTCAACCGGGACAGAGATAAACTATGGCTACACCTTC.

The J gene is TRBJ2-2, the V gene TRBV7-9; the match to TRBD2 covers 8 bases. Unmatched junction bases numbered 9, after V lost 5 bases and J lost 4 bases. This CDR3 has 16 amino acids. CDR1 SEHNR and CDR2 FQNEAQ come from the germline V gene (reference sequence). CDR3: CASSQESGRGTGELFF. CDR3 coding DNA: TGTGCCAGCAGCCAAGAAAGCGGGAGAGGCACCGGGGAGCTGTTTTTT.

As DNA, the CDR3 is TGCGCCAGCAGCCAAGGGCTAGCGGGTTACAATGAGCAGTTCTTC. Translating it yields CASSQGLAGYNEQFF. The chain employs TRBV4-3 and TRBJ2-1; TRBD2 matches 8 bases. J gave up 4 bases and V 1 base, and 3 bases lay outside the gene matches. This CDR3 is built from 15 residues. Per germline, CDR1 LGHNA and CDR2 YSLEER.

This clone appeared a single time. The genes are TRBV5-6 and TRBJ2-5; the match to TRBD2 covers 11 bases. From germline, CDR1 is SGHDT and CDR2 YYEEEE. The CDR3 loop spans 15 amino acids. With 4 bases clipped from V and 5 bases from J, the junction kept 7 bases outside the gene matches. CDR3 amino acids: CASSPLAGGRETQYF. The CDR3 nucleotides read TGTGCCAGCAGCCCCCTAGCGGGAGGCCGGGAGACCCAGTACTTC.

This chain joins TRBV19 and TRBJ2-1; 10 bases are a match to TRBD1. Trimming cost V 4 bases and J 8 bases; bases outside gene matches: 8. CDR1 and CDR2 from the germline V gene are LNHDA and SQIVND (reference sequence). The CDR3 has 15 amino acids. The CDR3 sequence: CASSNRDRGGYEQFF. The CDR3 DNA reads as TGTGCCAGTAGTAACCGGGACAGGGGTGGCTATGAGCAGTTCTTC.

V is TRBV3-1 (or the pseudogene TRBV3-2) and J is TRBJ2-7; 8 bases line up with TRBD2. Germline V CDR1 and CDR2: LGHDT, YNNKEL (reference sequence). This CDR3 comprises 16 residues. After removal of 2 bases from V and 6 bases from J, the junction contained 12 bases not matched to a gene. The CDR3: CASSQTLSGSRREQYF. The CDR3 DNA follows: TGTGCCAGCAGCCAAACCCTCAGCGGGAGTCGTCGCGAGCAGTACTTC.

A single count supports this clone. V usage is TRBV11-1 and J usage is TRBJ2-7, with 7 positions matching TRBD1. The germline CDR1 and CDR2 sequences are SGHAT and FQDESV (reference sequence). V was pared by 5 bases and J by 0 bases, with 7 bases of the junction left unmatched. This CDR3 has 15 residues. The CDR3 reads CASSKGQQLSYEQYF. The CDR3, as DNA: TGTGCCAGCAGCAAGGGACAGCAGCTCTCCTACGAGCAGTACTTC. The full variable domain, with the rest looked up from reference TRBV11-1 and TRBJ2-7, is EAEVAQSPRYKITEKSQAVAFWCDPISGHATLYWYRQILGQGPELLVQFQDESVVDDSQLPKDRFSAERLKGVDSTLKIQPAELGDSAMYLCASSKGQQLSYEQYFGPGTRLTVT.

The V gene is TRBV2, the J gene TRBJ1-2; 10 bases match TRBD1. The CDR3 loop spans 15 amino acids. Trimming at V came to 6 bases and at J to 2 bases, leaving 6 bases not matched to a gene. CDR1 SNHLY and CDR2 FYNNEI come from the germline V gene. Written as DNA, the CDR3 is TGTGCCAGCAGAGAACCGGGACAGGGGAACTATGGCTACACCTTC. This translates into CASREPGQGNYGYTF.

J is TRBJ1-1 and V is TRBV3-1 (or the pseudogene TRBV3-2), with 9 nucleotides matching TRBD1. The ends lost 5 bases at V and 4 bases at J; junction bases unmatched: 5. The germline V gene has CDR1 LGHDT and CDR2 YNNKEL (reference sequence). The CDR3 covers 14 residues. This chain's CDR3 is CASSYRGPITEAFF. CDR3 sequence (DNA): TGTGCCAGCAGCTACAGGGGGCCGATCACTGAAGCTTTCTTT.

The gene calls are TRBV15 and TRBJ1-5; D is undetermined. CDR1 LNHNV and CDR2 YYDKDF come from the germline V gene (reference sequence). The CDR3 covers 15 residues. V was trimmed by 3 bases and J by 2 bases, leaving 11 bases between them. The CDR3 nucleotides read TGTGCCACCAGCAGGTTGACGAGGGGCAATCAGCCCCAGCATTTT. As protein: CATSRLTRGNQPQHF.

The V and J genes are TRBV9 and TRBJ1-1; TRBD1 is a possible D gene (6 bases). Germline values: CDR1 SGDLS, CDR2 YYNGEE. The CDR3 covers 18 residues. V shed 4 bases and J shed 0 bases, with 22 bases lying between them. The CDR3 sequence is CASSPHGGDTNMNTEAFF. Here the CDR3 DNA reads TGTGCCAGCAGCCCACATGGGGGGGACACCAACATGAACACTGAAGCTTTCTTT.

The CDR3 protein is CASSPGAGEETQYF. DNA of the CDR3: TGTGCCAGCTCACCAGGGGCAGGGGAAGAGACCCAGTACTTC. The rearrangement joins TRBV18 to TRBJ2-5; the D gene is possibly TRBD1 (6 bases). V was pared by 2 bases and J by 3 bases, with 10 bases between. Per the germline V gene, CDR1 is KGHSH and CDR2 is LQKENI. The CDR3 has 14 amino acids.

The CDR3 is CASKVGVNSPLHF. The CDR3 DNA sequence: TGTGCCAGTAAGGTAGGGGTGAATTCACCCCTCCACTTT. The chain is built from TRBV27 and TRBJ1-6; a possible D gene is TRBD1 (5 bases). This CDR3 spans 13 amino acids. Deletions cut 9 bases from V and 7 bases from J, with 13 bases between. Germline CDR1 MNHEY, CDR2 SMNVEV (reference sequence).

This rearrangement joins TRBV9 to TRBJ1-3, with a weak D call TRBD1 (5 bases). CDR3 length equals 14 residues. Germline lookup yields CDR1 SGDLS and CDR2 YYNGEE. Trimming shortened V by 0 bases and J by 1 base, and 5 bases separated the two germline ends. The CDR3 loop is CASSVEGSGNTIYF. For the CDR3, the DNA is TGTGCCAGCAGCGTAGAGGGGTCTGGAAACACCATATATTTT.

The chain combines TRBV6-4 with TRBJ2-3; D is possibly TRBD1 (5 bases). V gave up 8 bases and J gave up 2 bases, with 17 bases separating them. The CDR3 is 15 residues long. Germline loops: CDR1 MRHNA, CDR2 SNTAGT. CDR3 DNA: TGTGCCAGCTACAGGTCAGATACGATCACAGATACGCAGTATTTT. Translated, it gives CASYRSDTITDTQYF.

This clone was observed a few times. V usage is TRBV11-3 and J usage is TRBJ2-5, with 7 bases identical to TRBD2. V lost 0 bases to trimming and J lost 2 bases; unmatched junction nucleotides: 9. CDR3 size: 17 residues. Germline assignment: CDR1 SGHNT and CDR2 YENEEA. CDR3 in DNA: TGTGCCAGCAGCTTAGAGGGGACGGGAGGACAACAAGAGACCCAGTACTTC. It yields the protein CASSLEGTGGQQETQYF.

The chain carries TRBV24-1 and TRBJ1-5, with D unresolved. V was trimmed by 1 base and J by 6 bases, leaving 6 bases between them. CDR1 and CDR2 from the germline V gene are KGHDR and SFDVKD. The CDR3 spans 13 residues. The CDR3 here is CATSDFGVQPQHF. CDR3 sequence (DNA): TGTGCCACCAGTGATTTCGGGGTTCAGCCCCAGCATTTT.

This chain joins TRBV7-9 and TRBJ1-1; TRBD1 matches at 8 bases. The CDR3 extends over 16 amino acids. V dropped 6 bases and J dropped 10; count of bases not matched to a gene: 19. Germline V gives CDR1 SEHNR, CDR2 FQNEAQ (reference sequence). The CDR3 sequence: CASSSNDRGIWEGAFF. CDR3 in DNA: TGTGCCAGCAGTTCCAATGACAGGGGAATCTGGGAGGGAGCTTTCTTT.